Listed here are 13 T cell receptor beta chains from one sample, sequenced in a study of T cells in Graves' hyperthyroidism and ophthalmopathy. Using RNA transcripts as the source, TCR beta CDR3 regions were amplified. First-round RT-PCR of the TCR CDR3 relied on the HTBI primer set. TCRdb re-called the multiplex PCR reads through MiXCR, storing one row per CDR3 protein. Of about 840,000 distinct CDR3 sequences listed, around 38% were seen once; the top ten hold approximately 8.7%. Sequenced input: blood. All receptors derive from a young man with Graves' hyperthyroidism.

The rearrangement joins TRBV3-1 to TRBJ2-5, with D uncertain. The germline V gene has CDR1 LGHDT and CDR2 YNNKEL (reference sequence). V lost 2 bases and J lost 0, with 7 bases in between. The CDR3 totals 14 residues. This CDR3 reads CASSQSRDQETQYF. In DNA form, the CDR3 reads TGTGCCAGCAGCCAATCCAGAGACCAAGAGACCCAGTACTTC.

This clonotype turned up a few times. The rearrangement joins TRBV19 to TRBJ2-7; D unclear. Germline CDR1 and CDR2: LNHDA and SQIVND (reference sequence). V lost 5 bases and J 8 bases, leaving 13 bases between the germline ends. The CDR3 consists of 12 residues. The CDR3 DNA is TGTGCCAGTAGTGACCAGTCCCACAAGCAGTACTTC. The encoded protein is CASSDQSHKQYF.

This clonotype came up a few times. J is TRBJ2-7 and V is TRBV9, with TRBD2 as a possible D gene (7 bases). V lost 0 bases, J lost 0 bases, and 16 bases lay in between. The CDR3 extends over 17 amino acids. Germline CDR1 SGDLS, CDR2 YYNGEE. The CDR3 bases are TGTGCCAGCAGCGTAGAGGGGGGGAGCCATAGCTCCTACGAGCAGTACTTC. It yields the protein CASSVEGGSHSSYEQYF.

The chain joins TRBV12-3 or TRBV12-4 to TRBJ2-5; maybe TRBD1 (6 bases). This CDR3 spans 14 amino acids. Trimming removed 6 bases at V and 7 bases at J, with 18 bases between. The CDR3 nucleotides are TGTGCCAGCAGCCAGACACACAGGGAGAGGACCCAGTACTTC. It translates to CASSQTHRERTQYF.

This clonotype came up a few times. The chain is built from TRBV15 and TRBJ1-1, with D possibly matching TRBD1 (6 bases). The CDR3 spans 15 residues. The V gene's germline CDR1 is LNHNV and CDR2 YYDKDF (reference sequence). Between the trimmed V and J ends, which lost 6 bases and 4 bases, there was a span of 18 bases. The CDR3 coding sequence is TGTGCCACCAGAGGGGGGGGAACTGGGGGCACTGAAGCTTTCTTT. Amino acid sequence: CATRGGGTGGTEAFF. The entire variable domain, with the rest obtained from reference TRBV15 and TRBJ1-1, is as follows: DAMVIQNPRYQVTQFGKPVTLSCSQTLNHNVMYWYQQKSSQAPKLLFHYYDKDFNNEADTPDNFQSRRPNTSFCFLDIRSPGLGDTAMYLCATRGGGTGGTEAFFGQGTRLTVV.

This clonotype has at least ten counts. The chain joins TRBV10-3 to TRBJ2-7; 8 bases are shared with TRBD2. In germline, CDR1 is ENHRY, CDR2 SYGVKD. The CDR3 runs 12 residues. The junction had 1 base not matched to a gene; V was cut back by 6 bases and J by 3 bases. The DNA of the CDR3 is TGTGCCATCAGCGGGAGGGACTACGAGCAGTACTTC. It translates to CAISGRDYEQYF.

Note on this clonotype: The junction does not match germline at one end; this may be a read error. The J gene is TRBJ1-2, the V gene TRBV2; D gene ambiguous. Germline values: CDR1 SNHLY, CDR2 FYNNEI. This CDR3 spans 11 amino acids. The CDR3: CASSPNSGYTF. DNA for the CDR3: TGTGCCAGCAGCCCGAACTCTGGCTACACCTTC.

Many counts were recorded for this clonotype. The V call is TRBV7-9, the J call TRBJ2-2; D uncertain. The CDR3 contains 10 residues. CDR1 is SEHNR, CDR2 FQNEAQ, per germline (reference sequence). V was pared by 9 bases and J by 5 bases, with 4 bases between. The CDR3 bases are TGTGCCAGGGGTACCGGGGAGCTGTTTTTT. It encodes CARGTGELFF.

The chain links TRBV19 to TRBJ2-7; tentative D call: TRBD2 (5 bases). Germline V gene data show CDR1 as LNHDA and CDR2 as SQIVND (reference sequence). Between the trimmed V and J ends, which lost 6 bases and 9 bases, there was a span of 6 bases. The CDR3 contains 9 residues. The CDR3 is CASREGQYF. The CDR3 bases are TGTGCCAGTAGAGAGGGGCAGTACTTC.

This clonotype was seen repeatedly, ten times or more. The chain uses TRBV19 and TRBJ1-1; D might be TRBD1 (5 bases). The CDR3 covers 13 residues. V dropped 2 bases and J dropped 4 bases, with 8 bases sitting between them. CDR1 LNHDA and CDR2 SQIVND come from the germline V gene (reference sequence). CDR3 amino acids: CASSIRGITEAFF. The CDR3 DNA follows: TGTGCCAGTAGTATAAGGGGTATCACTGAAGCTTTCTTT.

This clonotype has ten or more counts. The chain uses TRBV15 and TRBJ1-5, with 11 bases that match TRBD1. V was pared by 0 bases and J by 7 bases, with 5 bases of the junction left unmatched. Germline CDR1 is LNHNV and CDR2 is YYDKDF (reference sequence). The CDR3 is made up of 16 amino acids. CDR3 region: CATSRDLGTGGQPQHF. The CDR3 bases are TGTGCCACCAGCAGAGACCTAGGGACAGGGGGACAGCCCCAGCATTTT. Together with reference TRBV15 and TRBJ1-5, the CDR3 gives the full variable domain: DAMVIQNPRYQVTQFGKPVTLSCSQTLNHNVMYWYQQKSSQAPKLLFHYYDKDFNNEADTPDNFQSRRPNTSFCFLDIRSPGLGDTAMYLCATSRDLGTGGQPQHFGDGTRLSIL.

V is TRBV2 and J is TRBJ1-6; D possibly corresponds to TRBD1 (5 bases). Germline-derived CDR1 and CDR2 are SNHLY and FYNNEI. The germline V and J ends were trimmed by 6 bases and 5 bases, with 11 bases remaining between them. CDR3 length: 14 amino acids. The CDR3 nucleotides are TGTGCCAGCAGCCGGACATACAATAATTCACCCCTCCACTTT. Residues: CASSRTYNNSPLHF.

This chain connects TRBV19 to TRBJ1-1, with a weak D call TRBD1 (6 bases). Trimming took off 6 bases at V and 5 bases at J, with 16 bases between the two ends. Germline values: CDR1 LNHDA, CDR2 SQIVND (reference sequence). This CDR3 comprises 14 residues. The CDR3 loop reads CASRPWERGTEAFF. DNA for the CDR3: TGTGCCAGTAGGCCATGGGAGAGGGGGACTGAAGCTTTCTTT.